A selection of T cell receptor beta chains follows, all from one sample in a study of T-cell memory formation after mild COVID-19. TCRdb passed the 5' RACE reads through MiXCR, listing each CDR3 protein once. Of roughly 510,000 distinct CDR3 sequences in the sample, approximately 15% are singletons; the top ten hold about 7.4%. Specimen: PBMCs or a T cell subset sorted from them (not recorded which). The receptor set was obtained from an adult woman who had mild COVID-19 (a few samples of this study predate the infection). Cell type and time point are not known. The CDR3 runs from the conserved cysteine through the conserved F or W. Each record gives: D gene, J gene, V gene, clone size, CDR3 protein, CDR3 DNA. A D gene is named only where the DNA matches it firmly. Part of the rows lack a size; the others show once, few, many or a class for expanded clones.

>TRBD2|TRBJ2-1|TRBV20-1|few
CSAREIGRLAGDVNEQFF
TGCAGTGCTAGAGAGATTGGGAGACTAGCGGGAGATGTGAATGAGCAGTTCTTC
>.|TRBJ2-5|TRBV6-2/TRBV6-3|.
CASSYTGLSETQYF
TGTGCCAGCAGTTACACGGGATTGTCAGAGACCCAGTACTTC
>.|TRBJ1-2|TRBV4-3|many
CASSQDDRQGGYTF
TGCGCCAGCAGCCAAGATGACAGGCAGGGCGGCTACACCTTC
>.|TRBJ2-4|TRBV6-5|.
CASTTARGGGSSLNIQYF
TGTGCCAGCACTACGGCCCGGGGAGGAGGGTCTAGTTTGAACATTCAGTACTTC
>.|TRBJ2-5|TRBV7-9|.
CASSRLQETQYF
TGTGCCAGCAGCCGACTGCAAGAGACCCAGTACTTC
>.|TRBJ2-1|TRBV11-3|.
CASSLGRGIDNEQFF
TGTGCCAGCAGCTTAGGTCGCGGGATAGACAATGAGCAGTTCTTC
>.|TRBJ2-1|TRBV24-1|many
CATSDLEVDWGEQFF
TGTGCCACCAGTGATTTGGAGGTCGATTGGGGTGAGCAGTTCTTC
>TRBD2|TRBJ2-3|TRBV5-5|few
CASSQPGLAGTTGTDTQYF
TGTGCCAGCAGCCAGCCTGGACTAGCGGGGACAACTGGCACAGATACGCAGTATTTT
>.|TRBJ2-2|TRBV6-5|.
CASSYRENTGELFF
TGTGCCAGCAGTTACAGGGAGAACACCGGGGAGCTGTTTTTT
>.|TRBJ2-7|TRBV5-1|.
CASSPGEAYEQYF
TGCGCCAGCAGCCCGGGAGAAGCCTACGAGCAGTACTTC
>.|TRBJ1-2|TRBV9|.
CASSPGGFRGLNYGYTF
TGTGCCAGCAGCCCGGGCGGTTTTAGGGGATTGAACTATGGCTACACCTTC
>TRBD2|TRBJ2-3|TRBV29-1|.
CSVPPAGGNTDTQYF
TGCAGCGTCCCACCGGCGGGAGGGAACACAGATACGCAGTATTTT
>TRBD2|TRBJ2-3|TRBV3-1|many
CASKLTSGYTDTQYF
TGTGCCAGCAAGTTAACTAGCGGGTACACAGATACGCAGTATTTT
>TRBD1|TRBJ1-1|TRBV20-1|.
CSARRGTGGFTEAFF
TGCAGTGCTAGACGGGGGACAGGGGGCTTCACTGAAGCTTTCTTT
>TRBD1|TRBJ1-1|TRBV5-1|few
CASSPPDRGITEAFF
TGCGCCAGCAGCCCACCGGACAGGGGGATCACTGAAGCTTTCTTT
>TRBD1|TRBJ1-1|TRBV27|few
CASRTGGFGTEAFF
TGTGCCAGCAGGACAGGGGGCTTCGGCACTGAAGCTTTCTTT
>.|TRBJ2-2|TRBV5-4|once
CASSLDRPNTGELFF
TGTGCCAGCAGCTTGGACAGGCCTAACACCGGGGAGCTGTTTTTT
>.|TRBJ2-1|TRBV4-2|.
CASSQDLPGPYNEQFF
TGTGCCAGCAGCCAAGATCTCCCGGGACCCTACAATGAGCAGTTCTTC
>.|TRBJ1-5|TRBV9|few
CASSRDTYQPQHF
TGTGCCAGCAGTCGGGACACGTATCAGCCCCAGCATTTT
>.|TRBJ2-2|TRBV5-6|few
CASSGGLLMTGELFF
TGTGCCAGCAGCGGGGGACTTTTGATGACCGGGGAGCTGTTTTTT
>.|TRBJ2-5|TRBV30|.
CAWSVPRHYLETQYF
TGTGCCTGGAGTGTACCCCGACATTATTTGGAGACCCAGTACTTC
>TRBD1|TRBJ2-2|TRBV4-3|.
CASSDDRVGSVNTGELFF
TGCGCCAGCAGCGACGACAGGGTGGGCTCGGTAAACACCGGGGAGCTGTTTTTT
>.|TRBJ2-7|TRBV30|.
CAWSHITYEQYF
TGTGCCTGGAGCCACATTACCTACGAGCAGTACTTC
>.|TRBJ1-1|TRBV5-6|.
CASSLYQAIRNTEAFF
TGTGCCAGCAGCTTGTATCAGGCCATACGAAACACTGAAGCTTTCTTT
>.|TRBJ1-2|TRBV3-1|.
CASSQGALGSPSFYGYTF
TGTGCCAGCAGCCAAGGAGCCCTGGGGAGTCCCTCATTCTATGGCTACACCTTC
>.|TRBJ2-6|TRBV6-5|.
CASRVSSGANVLTF
TGTGCCAGCAGAGTAAGCTCTGGGGCCAACGTCCTGACTTTC
>.|TRBJ2-7|TRBV12-3/TRBV12-4|.
CASSLVFWGLTAYSDEQYF
TGTGCCAGCAGTTTAGTTTTTTGGGGGCTGACAGCCTACAGCGACGAGCAGTACTTC
>.|TRBJ1-1|TRBV7-9|.
CASSLYQGMAEAFF
TGTGCCAGCAGCTTATACCAGGGTATGGCTGAAGCTTTCTTT
>.|TRBJ2-3|TRBV15|few
CATSRDKSWGGPGDTQYF
TGTGCCACCAGCAGAGATAAGAGTTGGGGAGGCCCAGGGGATACGCAGTATTTT
>.|TRBJ2-3|TRBV15|few
CATSGPVPGKDTQYF
TGTGCCACCAGCGGACCTGTTCCCGGGAAGGATACGCAGTATTTT
>TRBD2|TRBJ2-2|TRBV7-3|few
CASSLKGLWNGYTGELFF
TGTGCCAGCAGCTTAAAGGGACTATGGAATGGGTACACCGGGGAGCTGTTTTTT
>.|TRBJ2-7|TRBV29-1|few
CSARDEAYEQYF
TGCAGCGCCCGGGACGAAGCCTACGAGCAGTACTTC
>.|TRBJ1-2|TRBV4-3|.
CASSRRSGGYTF
TGCGCCAGCAGCCGCCGATCTGGAGGCTACACCTTC
>TRBD2|TRBJ2-1|TRBV9|.
CASSPRLAGRDEQFF
TGTGCCAGCAGCCCCCGACTAGCGGGACGGGATGAGCAGTTCTTC
>TRBD1|TRBJ2-7|TRBV3-1|few
CASTRTGTSGEQYF
TGTGCCAGCACACGGACAGGGACCTCGGGAGAGCAGTACTTC
>TRBD1|TRBJ1-5|TRBV20-1|many
CSARDPRTGGLNQPQHF
TGCAGTGCTAGAGATCCGAGGACAGGGGGCCTCAATCAGCCCCAGCATTTT
>.|TRBJ2-7|TRBV30|.
CAWSVSSAGEQYF
TGTGCCTGGAGTGTTTCGTCCGCTGGCGAGCAGTACTTC
>.|TRBJ2-2|TRBV18|.
CASSPPSGFAGELFF
TGTGCCAGCTCACCACCGTCAGGGTTCGCCGGGGAGCTGTTTTTT
>.|TRBJ2-1|TRBV5-1|few
CASSLGHSNEQFF
TGCGCCAGCAGCTTGGGACATTCCAATGAGCAGTTCTTC
>.|TRBJ1-2|TRBV5-4|many
CASSSANSAGYTF
TGTGCCAGCAGCTCAGCCAACTCAGCCGGCTACACCTTC
>.|TRBJ1-1|TRBV12-3/TRBV12-4|many
CASRVGTEAFF
TGTGCCAGCAGGGTGGGCACTGAAGCTTTCTTT
>.|TRBJ1-5|TRBV27|.
CASSPYYSNQPQHF
TGTGCCAGCAGTCCGTATTATAGCAATCAGCCCCAGCATTTT
>.|TRBJ1-1|TRBV29-1|few
CSVLRRTEAFF
TGCAGCGTTCTTAGACGGACTGAAGCTTTCTTT
>.|TRBJ2-7|TRBV20-1|.
CSATVGGRAYEQYF
TGCAGTGCTACCGTGGGGGGTCGGGCCTACGAGCAGTACTTC
>.|TRBJ2-7|TRBV12-3/TRBV12-4|.
CASSPEISDYEQYF
TGTGCCAGCAGCCCCGAGATTAGCGACTACGAGCAGTACTTC
>.|TRBJ2-7|TRBV19|few
CASRTGPTAGEQYF
TGTGCCAGTAGGACAGGACCGACCGCGGGTGAGCAGTACTTC
>.|TRBJ1-4|TRBV27|few
CASSIRGPEKLFF
TGTGCCAGCAGTATACGAGGGCCCGAAAAACTGTTTTTT